These 27 T cell receptor beta chains share one sample of origin, sequenced in a study of chemoradiotherapy in HPV16-positive cancers. The method was immunoSEQ multiplex PCR; TCRdb's version includes in-frame clones alone and lacks a portion of them. The sample includes under 2,500 clones, more than 75% of them seen just once. The sample was tumor tissue, taken from a patient who underwent chemoradiotherapy. The receptors shown here come from a human donor with HPV-associated anogenital cancer.

This rearrangement joins TRBV5-1 to TRBJ2-3, with 8 bases matching TRBD1. The J segment lost 1 base and the V segment lost 4 bases, leaving 2 bases of the junction unmatched. CDR3 length: 14 residues. Germline CDR1 and CDR2: SGHRS and YFSETQ. The CDR3 DNA reads as TGCGCCAGCAGCACGGGACAGGGCACAGATACGCAGTATTTT. It is translated as CASSTGQGTDTQYF.

This sequence joins TRBV5-1 and TRBJ2-7; D perhaps matches TRBD1 (6 bases). From germline, CDR1 is SGHRS and CDR2 YFSETQ. The V and J ends lost 4 bases and 5 bases respectively, with 13 bases between them. The CDR3 is 13 amino acids. The CDR3 DNA is TGCGCCAGCAGCCTCACACAGGGCCACGAGCAGTACTTC. This gives the protein CASSLTQGHEQYF.

The J gene is TRBJ1-5, the V gene TRBV19, with D uncertain. Germline V gives CDR1 LNHDA, CDR2 SQIVND (reference sequence). The CDR3 spans 15 residues. V lost 7 bases and J 0 bases, leaving 13 bases between the germline ends. This CDR3 reads CASTPNGDSNQPQHF. The CDR3, as DNA: TGTGCCAGTACCCCTAATGGGGATAGCAATCAGCCCCAGCATTTT.

The rearrangement uses TRBV7-2 and TRBJ2-2; D is undetermined. The V gene's germline CDR1 is SGHTA and CDR2 FQGNSA. This CDR3 spans 15 amino acids. Between the trimmed V and J ends, which lost 2 bases and 4 bases, there was a span of 11 bases. In DNA, the CDR3 is TGTGCCAGCAGCTTACTAGGGCCCAGCACCGGGGAGCTGTTTTTT. Its protein product is CASSLLGPSTGELFF.

This chain joins TRBV18 and TRBJ2-7; TRBD2 might be the D (6 bases). Trimming removed 5 bases from V and 5 bases from J, with 13 bases in between. The length of the CDR3 is 13 residues. The germline gives CDR1 KGHSH, CDR2 LQKENI. The CDR3 spells CASSDSASDEQYF. CDR3 nucleotides: TGTGCCAGCTCAGATTCTGCTAGCGACGAGCAGTACTTC.

The table lists this clone with a few counts. This sequence joins TRBV6-6 and TRBJ1-2, with D possibly being TRBD1 (5 bases). CDR1 and CDR2 from the germline V gene are MNHNY and SVGAGI (reference sequence). Trimming took 6 bases from V and 5 from J, leaving 13 bases between them. The CDR3 consists of 13 residues. The CDR3 loop reads CASRDQGGYGYTF. The DNA of the CDR3 is TGTGCCAGCAGGGACCAGGGAGGGTATGGCTACACCTTC.

This chain links TRBV6-5 with TRBJ2-7; either TRBD1 or TRBD2 may supply D (6 bases each). Per the germline V gene, CDR1 is MNHEY and CDR2 is SVGAGI. This CDR3 has 15 amino acids. The V gene lost 4 bases and the J gene lost 3 bases, with 16 bases spanning the gap. The chain's CDR3 is CASSLFSGGNYEQYF. For the CDR3, the DNA is TGTGCCAGCAGTTTATTCTCCGGGGGCAACTACGAGCAGTACTTC.

The rearrangement links TRBV19 to TRBJ1-2; D remains ambiguous. This CDR3 comprises 16 residues. V was pared by 1 base and J by 4 bases, with 16 bases between. Germline V gene data show CDR1 as LNHDA and CDR2 as SQIVND (reference sequence). As DNA, the CDR3 is TGTGCCAGTAGTATAGGGGGAGGATATGGAGGCTATGGCTACACCTTC. Protein product: CASSIGGGYGGYGYTF.

V gene TRBV6-5 combines with J gene TRBJ1-5, with a possible D match to TRBD1 (5 bases). V was trimmed by 6 bases and J by 1 base, leaving 13 bases between them. CDR1 is MNHEY, CDR2 SVGAGI, per germline. CDR3 size: 15 residues. CDR3 sequence: CASRPRGGSNQPQHF. The CDR3, as DNA: TGTGCCAGCAGACCGCGTGGGGGGAGCAATCAGCCCCAGCATTTT.

The rearrangement joins TRBV29-1 to TRBJ2-7; the D gene is possibly TRBD1 (5 bases). There are 14 residues in the CDR3. Germline V gene lookup returns CDR1 SQVTM and CDR2 ANQGSEA. Trimming shortened V by 4 bases and J by 3 bases, and 16 bases separated the two germline ends. CDR3 in DNA: TGCAGCGTTGTAGGGGATACATTAAGCTACGAGCAGTACTTC. This sequence encodes CSVVGDTLSYEQYF.

The chain links TRBV6-4 to TRBJ2-2; TRBD1 might be the D (6 bases). CDR1 is MRHNA, CDR2 SNTAGT, per germline. CDR3 length: 14 amino acids. The germline V and J ends were trimmed by 4 bases and 3 bases, with 9 bases remaining between them. The CDR3 protein is CASSGNRDTGELFF. The CDR3, as DNA: TGTGCCAGCAGTGGGAACAGGGACACCGGGGAGCTGTTTTTT.

This clone has a handful of counts. The chain recombines TRBV9 with TRBJ1-5, with D possibly TRBD1 on 5 matching bases. The CDR3 length is 15 residues. The germline CDR1 and CDR2 sequences are SGDLS and YYNGEE. The V gene lost 0 bases and the J gene lost 8 bases, with 15 bases spanning the gap. The CDR3 here is CASSVDGGREEPQHF. In DNA, the CDR3 is TGTGCCAGCAGCGTAGATGGGGGGAGGGAGGAGCCCCAGCATTTT.

The table lists this clone with a few counts. This rearrangement joins TRBV28 to TRBJ1-2, with D possibly matching TRBD1 (6 bases). V was shortened by 5 bases and J by 6 bases, with 16 bases between the two germline ends. The CDR3 sequence is 14 residues long. Germline assignment: CDR1 MDHEN and CDR2 SYDVKM. CDR3 bases: TGTGCCAGCAGTGTAACACAGGGATGGCATGGCTACACCTTC. This sequence encodes CASSVTQGWHGYTF.

Of note for this clone: At one end, the junction sequence differs from germline, possibly due to a read error. Different DNA sequences within this sample yield the same CDR3. This sequence joins TRBV7-7 and TRBJ2-5; D not certain. The CDR3 consists of 14 residues. Germline CDR1 is SSHAT and CDR2 is FNYEAQ (reference sequence). The DNA for the CDR3 is TGTGCTAGCAGCTTAGCAGGCGTCCAAGAGACTCAGTACTTC. Translation gives CASSLAGVQETQYF.

The gene calls are TRBV7-6 and TRBJ2-1, with 9 bases identical to TRBD2. This CDR3 is built from 16 residues. J lost 8 bases, V lost 1 base, and 9 bases had no gene match. CDR1 and CDR2 (germline): SGHVS, FNYEAQ. DNA of the CDR3: TGTGCCAGCAGCTTAGGGGGCGGGAGGGCCCTCGATGAGCAGTTCTTC. Translated: CASSLGGGRALDEQFF. Complete variable domain (other parts from reference TRBV7-6 and TRBJ2-1): GAGVSQSPRYKVTKRGQDVALRCDPISGHVSLYWYRQALGQGPEFLTYFNYEAQQDKSGLPNDRFSAERPEGSISTLTIQRTEQRDSAMYRCASSLGGGRALDEQFFGPGTRLTVL.

This chain uses TRBV30 with TRBJ1-4, with D perhaps matching TRBD1 (6 bases). The ends were cut back, 7 bases at V and 1 base at J, with 10 bases in the middle. The V gene's germline CDR1 is GTSNPN and CDR2 SVGIG (reference sequence). There are 13 residues in the CDR3. CDR3 sequence: CAYKGVTNEKLFF. The CDR3 coding sequence is TGTGCCTATAAGGGGGTAACTAATGAAAAACTGTTTTTT.

This clone is a singleton in its sample. The rearrangement links TRBV28 to TRBJ1-2; TRBD1 matches at 7 bases. Trimming took 4 bases from V and 4 from J; bases not matched to a gene: 3. Germline CDR1 is MDHEN and CDR2 is SYDVKM. The CDR3 extends over 13 amino acids. This CDR3 reads CASSSGQVYGYTF. CDR3 DNA: TGTGCCAGCAGTTCCGGACAGGTCTATGGCTACACCTTC.

The rearrangement uses TRBV28 and TRBJ2-5, with TRBD2 matching over 8 bases. Unmatched junction bases numbered 9, after V lost 4 bases and J lost 5 bases. CDR3 size: 15 residues. Germline CDR1 MDHEN, CDR2 SYDVKM. For the CDR3, the DNA is TGTGCCAGCAGTTGGGCGCGGGGGGCCAAGGAGACCCAGTACTTC. It is translated as CASSWARGAKETQYF.

For this clone: The same CDR3 arises from other DNA sequences in this sample as well. The rearrangement uses TRBV6-1 and TRBJ2-7, with 8 bases that match TRBD2. Germline CDR1 is MNHNS and CDR2 is SASEGT. Losses at the gene ends were 6 bases for V and 3 bases for J; bases not matched to a gene: 10. CDR3 length: 15 amino acids. The CDR3: CASSEAPSGFYEQYF. CDR3 in DNA: TGTGCCAGCAGCGAGGCGCCTAGCGGGTTCTACGAGCAGTACTTC.

J is TRBJ2-5 and V is TRBV10-3, with 15 bases fitting TRBD2. Trimming took 4 bases from V and 5 from J; bases not matched to a gene: 14. Germline V lookup: CDR1 ENHRY, CDR2 SYGVKD. The CDR3 length is 19 residues. CDR3 nucleotide sequence: TGTGCCATCAGTGCGATTCGGACTAGCGGGGGGGGTTCGAGGGAGACCCAGTACTTC. Protein sequence: CAISAIRTSGGGSRETQYF.

This clone was seen a single time. V usage is TRBV19 and J usage is TRBJ2-1; 7 bases are shared with TRBD2. The CDR3 is made up of 11 amino acids. Germline assignment: CDR1 LNHDA and CDR2 SQIVND (reference sequence). V lost 7 bases to trimming and J lost 15 bases; unmatched junction nucleotides: 9. CDR3 nucleotide sequence: TGTGCCAGTACCCGGAGGGACTACGGGTTCTTC. This translates into CASTRRDYGFF.

The CDR3 region has the DNA TGTGCCAGCAGCCCTGTGCAAGGGTTAGCGGGGGGTCTGAATGAGCAGTTCTTC. It is translated as CASSPVQGLAGGLNEQFF. The chain links TRBV7-6 to TRBJ2-1, with 10 bases that match TRBD2. This CDR3 region has 18 residues. Unmatched junction bases numbered 17, after V lost 5 bases and J lost 7 bases. Germline CDR1 SGHVS, CDR2 FNYEAQ.

The chain joins TRBV5-5 to TRBJ1-1; possible D gene TRBD1, 6 bases. The V gene's germline CDR1 is SGHKS and CDR2 YYEKEE (reference sequence). V was cut by 0 bases and J by 9 bases, with 12 bases left in between. CDR3 size: 13 residues. The CDR3 is CASSLGDTKQAFF. CDR3 coding DNA: TGTGCCAGCAGCTTGGGGGACACCAAACAAGCTTTCTTT.

The chain combines TRBV6-5 with TRBJ1-2; D is undetermined. The CDR3 totals 13 residues. Germline assignment: CDR1 MNHEY and CDR2 SVGAGI. V was trimmed by 2 bases and J by 6 bases, leaving 10 bases between them. CDR3 loop: CASSYGNADGYTF. The CDR3 nucleotides read TGTGCCAGCAGTTACGGGAACGCCGATGGCTACACCTTC.

V usage is TRBV14 and J usage is TRBJ2-1; a possible D gene is TRBD2 (7 bases). Deletions cut 2 bases from V and 6 bases from J, with 11 bases between. The CDR3 runs to 14 residues. Germline CDR1 is SGHDN and CDR2 is FVKESK. The CDR3 DNA is TGTGCCAGCAGCCAAAGGGGGGGAGGCAATGAGCAGTTCTTC. It codes for CASSQRGGGNEQFF.

This clone was observed a few times. J is TRBJ1-4 and V is TRBV27; D not resolved. Germline CDR1 MNHEY, CDR2 SMNVEV (reference sequence). The V gene lost 7 bases and the J gene lost 4 bases, with 16 bases spanning the gap. CDR3 length: 15 amino acids. The CDR3 sequence is CASTSIQTSNEKLFF. The CDR3 DNA is TGTGCCAGCACCTCGATACAGACTAGTAATGAAAAACTGTTTTTT.

The rearrangement links TRBV5-4 to TRBJ2-7; tentatively, D is TRBD1 or TRBD2 (7 bases each). Trimming removed 2 bases from V and 2 bases from J, with 11 bases in between. CDR1 and CDR2 (germline): SGHNT, YYREEE (reference sequence). This CDR3 region has 14 residues. The CDR3 reads CASSLQGTTYEQYF. The DNA of the CDR3 is TGTGCCAGCAGCTTACAGGGGACTACCTACGAGCAGTACTTC.